Shown below are 24 T cell receptor beta chains from a single sample sequenced in a study of T cells in Graves' hyperthyroidism and ophthalmopathy. TCR beta CDR3 sequences were amplified from RNA transcripts. The HTBI primer set was used in a first-round RT-PCR of the TCR CDR3. TCRdb re-analysed the multiplex PCR reads in MiXCR, keeping a single row per CDR3 protein. The data contain 400,000 or so distinct CDR3 sequences, approximately 14% of them singletons. Sequencing used blood. The source of these receptors is a woman aged 60-75 years with Graves' ophthalmopathy.

This clonotype was counted only a few times. DNA for the CDR3: TGTGCCAGCCAGGCTCTCGACGCCAGCCAGCTGTTTTTT. Protein: CASQALDASQLFF. The rearrangement joins TRBV6-1 to TRBJ2-2; D is ambiguous. CDR1 and CDR2 (germline): MNHNS, SASEGT. The CDR3 runs 13 residues. The V end lost 8 bases, the J end lost 12 bases, and 19 bases lay between the germline ends.

The CDR3 here is CSAILPPAQYF. The CDR3 coding sequence is TGCAGTGCTATTCTCCCCCCGGCCCAGTACTTC. This chain links TRBV20-1 with TRBJ2-5, with D uncertain. The germline gives CDR1 DFQATT, CDR2 SNEGSKA (reference sequence). The CDR3 is made up of 11 amino acids. V lost 4 bases, J lost 9 bases, and 12 bases lay in between.

This clonotype has a single count. The V and J genes are TRBV3-1 and TRBJ2-1; TRBD2 might be the D (6 bases). Per germline, CDR1 LGHDT and CDR2 YNNKEL (reference sequence). Between the trimmed V and J ends, which lost 4 bases and 2 bases, there was a span of 15 bases. CDR3 size: 16 residues. CDR3 loop: CASSPGPERAYNEQFF. The CDR3 coding sequence is TGTGCCAGCAGCCCGGGACCGGAGCGGGCCTACAATGAGCAGTTCTTC.

This clonotype was seen more than once but under ten times. A junction end diverges from the germline sequence, so it may reflect a read error. The chain carries TRBV7-3 and TRBJ2-1; 10 nucleotides agree with TRBD2. Germline-derived CDR1 and CDR2 are SGHTA and FQGTGA. This CDR3 is built from 14 residues. CDR3 loop: CVSSNLAGEGEQFF. The CDR3 region has the DNA TGTGTCAGCAGCAATCTAGCGGGAGAGGGTGAGCAGTTCTTC.

V usage is TRBV25-1 and J usage is TRBJ1-5, with D possibly TRBD1 on 5 matching bases. Between the trimmed V and J ends, which lost 5 bases and 4 bases, there was a span of 12 bases. In germline, CDR1 is MGHDK, CDR2 SYGVNS. The CDR3 has 14 amino acids. CDR3 DNA: TGTGCCAGCAGTCGGCCAGGGAGTAATCAGCCCCAGCATTTT. Residues: CASSRPGSNQPQHF.

This clonotype was seen ten or more times. The chain is built from TRBV28 and TRBJ2-1; 14 bases agree with TRBD2. The V gene's germline CDR1 is MDHEN and CDR2 SYDVKM. The V gene end was trimmed by 4 bases and the J gene end by 9 bases; junction bases not matched to a gene: 8. This CDR3 has 16 amino acids. CDR3: CASSSRRLAGGTEQFF. The DNA of the CDR3 is TGTGCCAGCAGTTCCCGTAGACTAGCGGGAGGGACTGAGCAGTTCTTC. Based on the CDR3 plus reference TRBV28 and TRBJ2-1, the full variable domain is DVKVTQSSRYLVKRTGEKVFLECVQDMDHENMFWYRQDPGLGLRLIYFSYDVKMKEKGDIPEGYSVSREKKERFSLILESASTNQTSMYLCASSSRRLAGGTEQFFGPGTRLTVL.

This chain links TRBV12-3 or TRBV12-4 with TRBJ2-7, with D possibly matching TRBD2 (6 bases). The CDR3 loop spans 11 amino acids. Trimming stripped 3 bases from V and 8 bases from J, with 8 bases between. The CDR3 region has the DNA TGTGCCAGCAGTTTGGGGGGAAAGCAGTACTTC. Its protein product is CASSLGGKQYF.

The V gene is TRBV5-1, the J gene TRBJ2-1, with a weak D call TRBD1 (6 bases). This CDR3 comprises 15 residues. Germline V gives CDR1 SGHRS, CDR2 YFSETQ. V was pared by 2 bases and J by 9 bases, with 18 bases between. CDR3 sequence reads: CASSLGDTRSGEQFF. The CDR3 coding sequence is TGCGCCAGCAGCTTAGGGGACACCCGGTCGGGTGAGCAGTTCTTC.

The V and J genes are TRBV28 and TRBJ1-4, with D maybe TRBD1 (5 bases). The CDR3 has 15 residues. Germline V gene data show CDR1 as MDHEN and CDR2 as SYDVKM. V was pared by 5 bases and J by 7 bases, with 17 bases between. CDR3 bases: TGTGCCAGCAGTCCCTTAGAGGGGTCTACTGAAAAACTGTTTTTT. Translation: CASSPLEGSTEKLFF.

This clonotype was recorded a few times. This chain connects TRBV19 to TRBJ1-1, with unresolved D. The CDR3 has 16 residues. V lost 5 bases, J lost 6 bases, and 22 bases lay in between. Germline V lookup: CDR1 LNHDA, CDR2 SQIVND (reference sequence). CDR3 DNA: TGTGCCAGTAGTTCGCCCGCAAGTCCTAATGGTCCTGAAGCTTTCTTT. It translates to CASSSPASPNGPEAFF.

The table lists this clonotype with a few counts. This rearrangement joins TRBV10-2 to TRBJ2-5, with TRBD2 matching 9 bases. The CDR3 consists of 15 residues. V gave up 8 bases and J gave up 5 bases; unmatched junction bases: 12. CDR1 WSHSY and CDR2 SAAADI come from the germline V gene. The CDR3 sequence: CASSPGPAGGETQYF. Here the CDR3 DNA reads TGCGCCAGCTCCCCCGGCCCAGCGGGAGGTGAGACCCAGTACTTC.

This rearrangement joins TRBV7-9 to TRBJ2-7, with D tentatively TRBD2 (5 bases). The V gene lost 1 base and the J gene lost 3 bases, with 16 bases spanning the gap. This CDR3 contains 16 residues. Germline loops: CDR1 SEHNR, CDR2 FQNEAQ (reference sequence). The CDR3 coding sequence is TGTGCCAGCAGCTTAGATCAGCGGTCCTTTTTCTACGAGCAGTACTTC. Translation gives CASSLDQRSFFYEQYF.

This clonotype was detected many times. This sequence joins TRBV28 and TRBJ1-5, with 9 bases aligning to TRBD1. With 1 base clipped from V and 6 bases from J, the junction kept 7 bases outside the gene matches. Germline lookup yields CDR1 MDHEN and CDR2 SYDVKM. This CDR3 has 16 amino acids. The CDR3: CASSLSGQGLGQPQHF. For the CDR3, the DNA is TGTGCCAGCAGTTTATCGGGACAGGGATTAGGTCAGCCCCAGCATTTT.

The chain has TRBV7-3 and TRBJ2-5, with D possibly matching TRBD2 (5 bases). The CDR3 consists of 15 residues. The germline CDR1 and CDR2 sequences are SGHTA and FQGTGA. Trimming left V 2 bases short and J 1 base short, with 11 bases between. Here the CDR3 DNA reads TGTGCCAGCAGCTTAGGCGGCGGGCTCCAAGAGACCCAGTACTTC. Residues: CASSLGGGLQETQYF.

This clonotype was seen at least ten times. The chain uses TRBV7-2 and TRBJ1-1, with no clear D. This CDR3 has 13 residues. Trimming pared 3 bases from V and 4 bases from J, leaving 9 bases between. CDR1 is SGHTA, CDR2 FQGNSA, per germline. This chain's CDR3 is CASSFRGITEAFF. The CDR3 region has the DNA TGTGCCAGCAGCTTTCGGGGAATCACTGAAGCTTTCTTT.

This clonotype was found many times. This chain uses TRBV6-1 with TRBJ2-6; weak D call: TRBD1 (5 bases). In germline, CDR1 is MNHNS, CDR2 SASEGT. Trimming removed 7 bases at V and 2 bases at J, with 12 bases between. The CDR3 has 15 amino acids. CDR3 sequence reads: CASTLTVAGANVLTF. CDR3 coding DNA: TGTGCCAGCACCCTGACAGTTGCTGGGGCCAACGTCCTGACTTTC.

With respect to this clonotype: This may be a read error: a much more frequent sequence differs by one nucleotide. In DNA form, the CDR3 reads TGTGCCAGCAGTTTGGTAGGGGCAGGGACCCAGTACTTC. Translation: CASSLVGAGTQYF. The chain couples TRBV28 to TRBJ2-5; the D gene is possibly TRBD1 (5 bases). This CDR3 has 13 amino acids. From germline, CDR1 is MDHEN and CDR2 SYDVKM. Trimming took 3 bases from V and 7 from J, leaving 12 bases between them.

The chain uses TRBV29-1 and TRBJ1-3; 9 nucleotides line up with TRBD1. Germline loops: CDR1 SQVTM, CDR2 ANQGSEA. V trimming: 4 bases; J trimming: 3 bases; junction bases outside the gene matches: 4. This CDR3 region has 14 residues. In nucleotides, the CDR3 is TGCAGCGTTGGGTCGACAGGGGGTGGAAACACCATATATTTT. Protein: CSVGSTGGGNTIYF.

The chain has TRBV27 and TRBJ2-1; perhaps TRBD2 as D (5 bases). From germline, CDR1 is MNHEY and CDR2 SMNVEV (reference sequence). The CDR3 is 13 residues long. Trimming removed 5 bases from V and 7 bases from J, with 12 bases in between. CDR3 in DNA: TGTGCCAGCAGTCCTCAACTAGAGAATGAGCAGTTCTTC. Translated, it gives CASSPQLENEQFF.

The CDR3 sequence is CSVESLNEQFF. In DNA form, the CDR3 reads TGCAGCGTTGAGAGTCTTAATGAGCAGTTCTTC. The chain carries TRBV29-1 and TRBJ2-1; D gene uncertain. The CDR3 has 11 residues. With 3 bases removed from V and 7 bases from J, the gap between germline ends came to 7 bases. The germline V gene has CDR1 SQVTM and CDR2 ANQGSEA.

In this sample, this clonotype turned up many times. The V call is TRBV6-2 or TRBV6-3, the J call TRBJ2-5; unclear D gene. V was cut by 5 bases and J by 7 bases, with 17 bases left in between. Germline CDR1 reads MNHEY; CDR2 reads SVGEGT. The CDR3 is made up of 14 amino acids. The DNA of the CDR3 is TGTGCCAGCAGTGGTGGACGTGCCCCGGGGACCCAGTACTTC. Amino acids: CASSGGRAPGTQYF.

This clonotype was counted at least ten times. The rearrangement links TRBV7-6 to TRBJ2-1; no clear D gene. Germline V gene lookup returns CDR1 SGHVS and CDR2 FNYEAQ. CDR3 length: 15 amino acids. The germline V and J ends were trimmed by 3 bases and 5 bases, with 14 bases remaining between them. The CDR3 DNA reads as TGTGCCAGCAGCTTCTACACGGCCAGAGACAATGAGCAGTTCTTC. Protein sequence: CASSFYTARDNEQFF. Filled out from reference TRBV7-6 and TRBJ2-1, the complete variable domain reads GAGVSQSPRYKVTKRGQDVALRCDPISGHVSLYWYRQALGQGPEFLTYFNYEAQQDKSGLPNDRFSAERPEGSISTLTIQRTEQRDSAMYRCASSFYTARDNEQFFGPGTRLTVL.

In this sample, this clonotype turned up many times. V gene TRBV5-1 combines with J gene TRBJ2-5, with 8 bases aligning to TRBD1. This CDR3 is built from 15 residues. Germline V gives CDR1 SGHRS, CDR2 YFSETQ. J gave up 4 bases and V 3 bases, and 8 bases lay outside the gene matches. The CDR3 bases are TGCGCCAGCAGCTCTTGGACAGGGATGATAGAGACCCAGTACTTC. Protein sequence: CASSSWTGMIETQYF.

This clonotype has a count of ten or more. The chain combines TRBV7-3 with TRBJ2-7, with a tentative D call TRBD1 (6 bases). There are 15 residues in the CDR3. Germline CDR1 and CDR2: SGHTA and FQGTGA. Trimming pared 0 bases from V and 6 bases from J, leaving 15 bases between. Written as DNA, the CDR3 is TGTGCCAGCAGCTTAACCAGGGGCGAGGGGGTCGAGCAGTACTTC. Amino acids: CASSLTRGEGVEQYF.